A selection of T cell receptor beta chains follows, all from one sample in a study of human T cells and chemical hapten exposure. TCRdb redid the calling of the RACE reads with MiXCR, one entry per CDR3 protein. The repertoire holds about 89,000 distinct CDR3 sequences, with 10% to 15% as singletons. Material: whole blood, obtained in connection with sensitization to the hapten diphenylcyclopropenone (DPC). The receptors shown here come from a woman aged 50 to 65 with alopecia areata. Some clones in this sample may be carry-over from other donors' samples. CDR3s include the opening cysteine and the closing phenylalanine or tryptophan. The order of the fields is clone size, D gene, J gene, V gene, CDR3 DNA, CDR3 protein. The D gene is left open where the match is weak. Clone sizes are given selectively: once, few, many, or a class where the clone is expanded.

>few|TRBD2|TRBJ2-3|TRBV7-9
TGTGCCAGCAAGCGGGAGGCTAGCACAGATACGCAGTATTTT
CASKREASTDTQYF
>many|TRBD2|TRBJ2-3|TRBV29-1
TGCAGCGTTGACGCCGGGACTAGCGGCAGCACAGATACGCAGTATTTT
CSVDAGTSGSTDTQYF
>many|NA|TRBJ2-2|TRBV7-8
TGTGCCAGCAGCTTAACGGTTCTGTCCGGGGAGCTGTTTTTT
CASSLTVLSGELFF
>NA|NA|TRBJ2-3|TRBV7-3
TGTGCCAGCAGCTCAACGACTAGTGGAGATACGCAGTATTTT
CASSSTTSGDTQYF
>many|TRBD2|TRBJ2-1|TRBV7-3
TGTGCCAGCAGCTTACTAGCGGGAGCCCCTATGAGTGAGCAGTTCTTC
CASSLLAGAPMSEQFF
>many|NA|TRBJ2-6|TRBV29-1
TGCAGCGTGGCGGCACCACCCTCTGGGGCCAACGTCCTGACTTTC
CSVAAPPSGANVLTF
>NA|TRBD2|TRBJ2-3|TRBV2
TGTGCCAGCGGCGGCATAGCGGGTTACACAGATACGCAGTATTTT
CASGGIAGYTDTQYF
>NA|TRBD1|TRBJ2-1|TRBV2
TGTGCCAGCTTAGCCGGGACAGGGCCTACGAATGAGCAGTTCTTC
CASLAGTGPTNEQFF
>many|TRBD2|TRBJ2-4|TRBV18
TGTGCCAGCTCACCCGGGCCGACTAGCAGTAACATTCAGTACTTC
CASSPGPTSSNIQYF
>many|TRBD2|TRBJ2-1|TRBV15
TGTGCCACCAGCAGAGATACTAGCGGGAATGAGCAGTTCTTC
CATSRDTSGNEQFF
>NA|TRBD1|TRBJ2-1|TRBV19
TGTGCCAGCTCACAGGGGGCATACAATGAGCAGTTCTTC
CASSQGAYNEQFF
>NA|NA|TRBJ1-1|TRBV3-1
TGTGCCAGCACGGCTATGACAGGCGAAGCTTTCTTT
CASTAMTGEAFF
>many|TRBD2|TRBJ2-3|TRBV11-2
TGTGCCAGCAGCTTTGGACTAGCGACAGATACGCAGTATTTT
CASSFGLATDTQYF
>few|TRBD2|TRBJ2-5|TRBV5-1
TGCGCCAGCAGCTTGGCGGCTAGCGGACCTCAAGAGACCCAGTACTTC
CASSLAASGPQETQYF
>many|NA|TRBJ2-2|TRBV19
TGTGCCAGTAATCCCGTCGTCTGGAACACCGGGGAGCTGTTTTTT
CASNPVVWNTGELFF
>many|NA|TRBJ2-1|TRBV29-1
TGCAGCGTTGATTCTAGAAGCTCCTACAATGAGCAGTTCTTC
CSVDSRSSYNEQFF
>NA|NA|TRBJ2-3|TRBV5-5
TGTGCCAGCAGCTTGATCAGCCTATCCACAGATACGCAGTATTTT
CASSLISLSTDTQYF
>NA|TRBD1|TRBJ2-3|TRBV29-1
TGCAGCGTTAGAATGGGACAGACCACAGATACGCAGTATTTT
CSVRMGQTTDTQYF
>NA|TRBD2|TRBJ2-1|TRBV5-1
TGCGCCAGCAGCTTGGCTGGCGGGAGGGATTTTAATGAGCAGTTCTTC
CASSLAGGRDFNEQFF
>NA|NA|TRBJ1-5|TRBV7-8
TGTGCCAGCAGCTTAGGTACAGGGTTGGGCAATCAGCCCCAGCATTTT
CASSLGTGLGNQPQHF
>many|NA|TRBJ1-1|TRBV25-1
TGTGCCAGCAGTGAATATCCCGGCAGGGTCAGTACTGAAGCTTTCTTT
CASSEYPGRVSTEAFF
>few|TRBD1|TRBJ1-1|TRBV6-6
TGTGCCAGCATTCCAAGGGGGCCGGGCACTGAAGCTTTCTTT
CASIPRGPGTEAFF
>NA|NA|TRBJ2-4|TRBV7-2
TGTGCCAGCAGCTTTGATCATGTTGGAAACATTCAGTACTTC
CASSFDHVGNIQYF
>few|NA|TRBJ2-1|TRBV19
TGTGCCAGCCAGGATCAGAGCTCCTACAATGAGCAGTTCTTC
CASQDQSSYNEQFF
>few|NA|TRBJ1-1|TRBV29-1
TGCAGCGCCCCTGGGTCGGGGGACGGAGCTTTCTTT
CSAPGSGDGAFF
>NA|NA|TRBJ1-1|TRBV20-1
TGCAGTGCAAACCCCGGAGAAACTGAAGCTTTCTTT
CSANPGETEAFF
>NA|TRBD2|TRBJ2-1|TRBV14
TGTGCCAGCAGCCACAGAACCCTAGCGGGAGGAGGTGAGCAGTTCTTC
CASSHRTLAGGGEQFF
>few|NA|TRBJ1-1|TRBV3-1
TGTGCCAGCAAAGGGACGGGAAAAGCTTTCTTT
CASKGTGKAFF
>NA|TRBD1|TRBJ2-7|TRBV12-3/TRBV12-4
TGTGCCAGCAGTTTCTTTGGGACAGGGGGCGAGCAGTACTTC
CASSFFGTGGEQYF
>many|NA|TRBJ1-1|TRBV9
TGTGCCAGCAGCGCGGGTTCTGAAGCTTTCTTT
CASSAGSEAFF
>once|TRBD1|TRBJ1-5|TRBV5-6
TGTGCCAGCAGCCCGCTTTTCGGACAGGGGGCGAGAGATACGCAGCATTTT
CASSPLFGQGARDTQHF
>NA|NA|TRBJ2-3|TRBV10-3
TGTGCCATCAGTGAAACGGCTTCCACAGATACGCAGTATTTT
CAISETASTDTQYF
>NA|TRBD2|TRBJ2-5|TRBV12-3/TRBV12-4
TGTGCCAGCAGCCGCACCGGACTAGCGGGGGGAGAGACCCAGTACTTC
CASSRTGLAGGETQYF
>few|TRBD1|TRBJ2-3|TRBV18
TGTGCCAGCTCACCGGACAGGGTAGCATATACGCAGTATTTT
CASSPDRVAYTQYF